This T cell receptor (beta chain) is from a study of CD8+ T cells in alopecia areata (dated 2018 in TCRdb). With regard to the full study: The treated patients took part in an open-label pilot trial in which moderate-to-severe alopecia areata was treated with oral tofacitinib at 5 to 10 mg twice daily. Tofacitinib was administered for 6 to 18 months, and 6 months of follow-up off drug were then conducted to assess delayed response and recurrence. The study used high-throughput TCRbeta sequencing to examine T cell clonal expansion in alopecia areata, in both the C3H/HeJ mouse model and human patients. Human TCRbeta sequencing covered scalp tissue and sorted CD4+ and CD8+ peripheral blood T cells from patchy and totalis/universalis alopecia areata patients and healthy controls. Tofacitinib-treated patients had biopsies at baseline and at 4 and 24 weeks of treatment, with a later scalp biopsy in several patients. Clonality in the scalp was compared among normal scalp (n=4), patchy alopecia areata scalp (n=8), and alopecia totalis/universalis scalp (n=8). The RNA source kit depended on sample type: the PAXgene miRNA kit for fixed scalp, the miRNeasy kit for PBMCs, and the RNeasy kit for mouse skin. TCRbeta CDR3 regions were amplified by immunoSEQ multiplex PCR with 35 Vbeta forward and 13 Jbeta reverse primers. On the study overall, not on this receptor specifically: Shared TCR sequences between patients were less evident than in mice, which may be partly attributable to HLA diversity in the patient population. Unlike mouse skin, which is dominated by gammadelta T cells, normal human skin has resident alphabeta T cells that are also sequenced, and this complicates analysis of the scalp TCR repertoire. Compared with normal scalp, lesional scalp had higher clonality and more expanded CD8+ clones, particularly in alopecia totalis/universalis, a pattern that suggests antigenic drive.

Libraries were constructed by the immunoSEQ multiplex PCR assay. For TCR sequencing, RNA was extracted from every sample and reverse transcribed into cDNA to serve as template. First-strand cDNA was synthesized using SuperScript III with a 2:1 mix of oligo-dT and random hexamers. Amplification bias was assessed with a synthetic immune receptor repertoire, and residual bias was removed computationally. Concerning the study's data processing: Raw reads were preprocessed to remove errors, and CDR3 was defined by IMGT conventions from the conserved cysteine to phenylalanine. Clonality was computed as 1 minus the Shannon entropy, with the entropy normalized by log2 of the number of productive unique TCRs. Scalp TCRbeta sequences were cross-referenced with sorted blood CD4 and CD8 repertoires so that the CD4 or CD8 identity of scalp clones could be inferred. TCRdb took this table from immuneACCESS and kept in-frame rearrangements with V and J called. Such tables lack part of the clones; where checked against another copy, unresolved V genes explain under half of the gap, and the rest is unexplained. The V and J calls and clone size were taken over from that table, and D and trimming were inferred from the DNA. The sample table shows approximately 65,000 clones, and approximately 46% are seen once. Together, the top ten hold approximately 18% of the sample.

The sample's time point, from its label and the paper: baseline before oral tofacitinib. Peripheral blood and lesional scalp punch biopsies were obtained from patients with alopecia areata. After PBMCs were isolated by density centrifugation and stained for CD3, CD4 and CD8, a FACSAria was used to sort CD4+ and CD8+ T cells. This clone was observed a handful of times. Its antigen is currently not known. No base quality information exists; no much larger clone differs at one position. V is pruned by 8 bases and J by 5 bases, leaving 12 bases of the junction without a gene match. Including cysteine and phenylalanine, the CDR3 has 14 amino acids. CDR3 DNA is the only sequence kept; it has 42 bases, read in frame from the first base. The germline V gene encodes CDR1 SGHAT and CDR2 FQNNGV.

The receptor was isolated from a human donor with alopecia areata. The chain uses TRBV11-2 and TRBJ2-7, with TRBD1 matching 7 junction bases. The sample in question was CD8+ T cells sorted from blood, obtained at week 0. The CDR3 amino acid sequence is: CASLYQGDRHEQYF. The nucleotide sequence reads TGTGCCAGCCTCTACCAGGGGGACAGACACGAGCAGTACTTC.